The present T cell receptor (beta chain) was sequenced within a study of T cells in localized non-small cell lung cancer. The V and J ends lost 5 bases and 4 bases, in that order; junction bases with no gene match: 7. Germline V gene lookup returns CDR1 SNHLY and CDR2 FYNNEI. The CDR3 covers 15 residues. Some clones are missing from TCRdb's copy, which holds only in-frame ones; the method was immunoSEQ multiplex PCR. The sample lists tens of thousands of clones; approximately 80% were seen once. This TCR was recovered from a man between 40 and 69 years old with stage II lung adenocarcinoma. The sample consisted of PBMCs, taken before any cancer treatment. The gene calls are TRBV2 and TRBJ1-3, with 8 bases matching TRBD1. The CDR3 loop reads CASSYGQGFGNTIYF. The DNA for the CDR3 is TGTGCCAGCAGTTACGGACAGGGCTTCGGAAACACCATATATTTT.